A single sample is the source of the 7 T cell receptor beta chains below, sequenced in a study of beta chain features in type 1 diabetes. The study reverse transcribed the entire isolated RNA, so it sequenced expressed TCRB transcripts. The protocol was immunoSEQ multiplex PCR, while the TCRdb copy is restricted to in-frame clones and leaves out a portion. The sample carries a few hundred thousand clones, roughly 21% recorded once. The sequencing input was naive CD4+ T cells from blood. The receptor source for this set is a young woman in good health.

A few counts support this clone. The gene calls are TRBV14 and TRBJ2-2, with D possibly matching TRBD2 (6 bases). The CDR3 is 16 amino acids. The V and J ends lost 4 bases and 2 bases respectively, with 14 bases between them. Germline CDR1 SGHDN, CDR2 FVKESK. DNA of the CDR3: TGTGCCAGCAGCCCGGTTAGCGGCCTTAACACCGGGGAGCTGTTTTTT. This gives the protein CASSPVSGLNTGELFF. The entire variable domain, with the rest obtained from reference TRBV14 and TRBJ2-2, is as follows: EAGVTQFPSHSVIEKGQTVTLRCDPISGHDNLYWYRRVMGKEIKFLLHFVKESKQDESGMPNNRFLAERTGGTYSTLKVQPAELEDSGVYFCASSPVSGLNTGELFFGEGSRLTVL.

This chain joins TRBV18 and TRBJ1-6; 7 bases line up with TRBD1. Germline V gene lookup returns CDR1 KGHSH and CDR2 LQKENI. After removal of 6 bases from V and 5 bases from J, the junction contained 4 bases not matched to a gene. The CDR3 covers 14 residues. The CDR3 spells CASSTTGDNSPLHF. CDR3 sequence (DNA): TGTGCCAGCTCTACTACAGGGGATAATTCACCCCTCCACTTT.

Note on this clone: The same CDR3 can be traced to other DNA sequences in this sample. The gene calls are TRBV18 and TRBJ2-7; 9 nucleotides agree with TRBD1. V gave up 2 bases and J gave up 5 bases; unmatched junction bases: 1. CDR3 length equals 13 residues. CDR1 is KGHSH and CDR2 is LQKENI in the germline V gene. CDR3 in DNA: TGTGCCAGCTCACCAGGGACAGGGAACGAGCAGTACTTC. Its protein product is CASSPGTGNEQYF.

CDR3 loop: CASSGVGYTF. CDR3 DNA sequence: TGTGCCAGCAGCGGAGTGGGCTACACCTTC. The rearrangement uses TRBV9 and TRBJ1-2; D not certain. The V and J ends lost 3 bases and 8 bases respectively, with 5 bases between them. From germline, CDR1 is SGDLS and CDR2 YYNGEE. The CDR3 has 10 residues.

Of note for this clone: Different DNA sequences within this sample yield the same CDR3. The CDR3 is CASSSTGGNTEAFF. The CDR3 DNA reads as TGTGCCAGCAGTTCCACAGGGGGGAACACTGAAGCTTTCTTT. This chain joins TRBV7-3 and TRBJ1-1, with TRBD1 identical over 8 bases. Germline CDR1 SGHTA, CDR2 FQGTGA. With V trimmed by 6 bases and J by 1 base, 4 bases remained unmatched. This CDR3 comprises 14 residues.

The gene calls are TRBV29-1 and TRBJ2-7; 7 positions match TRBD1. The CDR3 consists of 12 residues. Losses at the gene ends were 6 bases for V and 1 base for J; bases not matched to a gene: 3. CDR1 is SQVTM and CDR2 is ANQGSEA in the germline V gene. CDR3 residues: CSVKGQSYEQYF. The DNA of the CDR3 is TGCAGCGTAAAGGGACAGTCCTACGAGCAGTACTTC.

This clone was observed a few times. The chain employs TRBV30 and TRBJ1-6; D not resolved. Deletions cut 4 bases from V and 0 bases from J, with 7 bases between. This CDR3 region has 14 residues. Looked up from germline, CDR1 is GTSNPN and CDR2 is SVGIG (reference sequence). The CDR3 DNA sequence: TGTGCCTGGACGGTTAGCTCCTATAATTCACCCCTCCACTTT. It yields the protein CAWTVSSYNSPLHF. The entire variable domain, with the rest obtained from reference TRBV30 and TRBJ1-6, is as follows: SQTIHQWPATLVQPVGSPLSLECTVEGTSNPNLYWYRQAAGRGLQLLFYSVGIGQISSEVPQNLSASRPQDRQFILSSKKLLLSDSGFYLCAWTVSSYNSPLHFGNGTRLTVT.